These T cell receptor beta chains were read from a single sample in a study of shared clonotypes between healthy human individuals. The method was immunoSEQ multiplex PCR; TCRdb's version includes in-frame clones alone and lacks a portion of them. The sample consists of about 2 million clones, roughly 94% of them appearing once. Sample: naive CD4+ T cells sorted from blood. All receptors derive from a man younger than 30 in good health. Both conserved end residues are part of each CDR3. A D gene is named only where the DNA matches it firmly. The size of a clone is reported for some rows only, either as once, few or many, or as a class for expanded clones.

j_call	v_call	cdr3_length	d_call	clone_size	cdr3_nt	cdr3_aa
TRBJ1-1	TRBV6-1	15	-	-	TGTGCCAGCAGTCCCCCAATCGGGAGGTACACTGAAGCTTTCTTT	CASSPPIGRYTEAFF
TRBJ2-1	TRBV29-1	11	TRBD1	once	TGCAGCGTTGATGACAGGGTGACCGTGTTCTTC	CSVDDRVTVFF
TRBJ2-5	TRBV2	14	-	-	TGTGCCAGCAGTGCGGACAGAGGACAAGAGACCCAGTACTTC	CASSADRGQETQYF
TRBJ2-5	TRBV27	12	TRBD1	-	TGTGCCAGCAGGGACAGGGGAGAGACCCAGTACTTC	CASRDRGETQYF
TRBJ2-7	TRBV10-1	14	TRBD1	few	TGCGCCAGCAGTGCGCGGGACAGGTCCTACGAGCAGTACTTC	CASSARDRSYEQYF
TRBJ2-5	TRBV25-1	16	TRBD2	-	TGTGCCAGCAGTGCAGGGACTAGCGGGAGGGGTGAGACCCAGTACTTC	CASSAGTSGRGETQYF
TRBJ1-5	TRBV30	13	-	-	TGTGCCTGGAGTCAGGGCGTAGATCAGCCCCAGCATTTT	CAWSQGVDQPQHF
TRBJ2-3	TRBV6-1	14	-	-	TGTGCCAGCAGTGCGGACAGAAGCACAGATACGCAGTATTTT	CASSADRSTDTQYF
TRBJ2-2	TRBV5-6	16	TRBD2	-	TGTGCCAGCAGCTTGGGTTTCCGGGGGGTCACCGGGGAGCTGTTTTTT	CASSLGFRGVTGELFF
TRBJ2-1	TRBV2	17	TRBD2	-	TGTGCCAGCAGTGAGGCTAGCGGGGGAGTCTCCTACAATGAGCAGTTCTTC	CASSEASGGVSYNEQFF
TRBJ1-4	TRBV11-2	14	-	-	TGTGCCAGCAGACCGCAGGGCTCCTACGAAAAACTGTTTTTT	CASRPQGSYEKLFF
TRBJ2-7	TRBV25-1	15	TRBD1	-	TGTGCCAGCAGGGGACAGTCAAATGTTGCCTACGAGCAGTACTTC	CASRGQSNVAYEQYF
TRBJ2-3	TRBV7-9	15	TRBD1	-	TGTGCCAGCAGCCCGGGACAGGGCAGCACAGATACGCAGTATTTT	CASSPGQGSTDTQYF
TRBJ2-3	TRBV28	16	-	-	TGTGCCAGCAGTTTAGGGACGGGAAAAAGCACAGATACGCAGTATTTT	CASSLGTGKSTDTQYF
TRBJ2-7	TRBV11-2	16	-	many	TGTGCCAGCAGCTTAGATCGCGGGTCCCTTGGGAACCAGCAGTACTTC	CASSLDRGSLGNQQYF
TRBJ2-5	TRBV25-1	15	-	-	TGTGCCGGCCACGACATTCCACCCTTCCAAGAGACCCAGTACTTC	CAGHDIPPFQETQYF
TRBJ2-3	TRBV11-1	12	-	-	TGTGCCAGCAGCGCCAGGGCAGATACGCAGTATTTT	CASSARADTQYF
TRBJ2-1	TRBV6-5	14	-	-	TGTGCCAGCAGTTATGAGCGGACCTACAATGAGCAGTTCTTC	CASSYERTYNEQFF
TRBJ2-7	TRBV30	19	TRBD2	-	TGTGCCTGGAACAAACGGCCGGCTAGCGGGAGAGCTTTGGGCGACGAGCAGTACTTC	CAWNKRPASGRALGDEQYF
TRBJ2-3	TRBV7-2	15	TRBD1	once	TGTGCCAGCAGCCCACAGGGGACCGACACAGGGGTGCAGTATTTT	CASSPQGTDTGVQYF
TRBJ1-2	TRBV2	17	TRBD1	once	TGTGCCAGCAGCTACCAGGACTCCGGGACAGGGTCGTATGGCTACACCTTC	CASSYQDSGTGSYGYTF
TRBJ2-5	TRBV5-1	15	TRBD1	-	TGCGCCAGCAGCCTCGGACAGGGGTGGCAAGAGACCCAGTACTTC	CASSLGQGWQETQYF
TRBJ2-2	TRBV10-3	16	TRBD2	-	TGTGCCATCAGTGAAAAGCGGGGGGGCAACACCGGGGAGCTGTTTTTT	CAISEKRGGNTGELFF
TRBJ1-3	TRBV5-1	15	-	-	TGCGCCAGCAGCCCTGACGGCGCCTCTGGAAACACCATATATTTT	CASSPDGASGNTIYF
TRBJ2-5	TRBV2	12	-	-	TGTGCCGCCCAAATGTCGCAAGAGACCCAGTACTTC	CAAQMSQETQYF
TRBJ2-5	TRBV5-1	16	-	-	TGCGCCAGCAGCTATGGGGTCGGGAGCATCCAAGAGACCCAGTACTTC	CASSYGVGSIQETQYF
TRBJ2-1	TRBV29-1	13	-	once	TGCAGCCTCGTTGTGGGGGTCGGAAATGAGCAGTTCTTC	CSLVVGVGNEQFF
TRBJ1-5	TRBV11-2	14	TRBD1	-	TGTGCCAGCAGCCAGGACAGGACGGGGCAGCCCCAGCATTTT	CASSQDRTGQPQHF
TRBJ1-1	TRBV18	15	-	-	TGTGCCAGCTCACCAAGGGACCGAATGAACACTGAAGCTTTCTTT	CASSPRDRMNTEAFF
TRBJ1-3	TRBV2	16	-	-	TGTGCCAGCAGTGAAGGGACGGTCAGCTCTGGAAACACCATATATTTT	CASSEGTVSSGNTIYF
TRBJ1-6	TRBV28	17	-	-	TGTGCCAGCAGTTTATTAGGGGGGGACTCCTATAATTCACCCCTCCACTTT	CASSLLGGDSYNSPLHF
TRBJ2-1	TRBV12-5	14	-	-	TGTGCTAGTGTTGGAAGCAGCTCCTACAATGAGCAGTTCTTC	CASVGSSSYNEQFF
TRBJ1-1	TRBV29-1	14	-	-	TGCAGCGTTGAAGATCTGGGGGCTGTCACTGAAGCTTTCTTT	CSVEDLGAVTEAFF
TRBJ2-7	TRBV10-3	13	-	-	TGTGCCATCACCCCGGGTGGGAATTACGAGCAGTACTTC	CAITPGGNYEQYF
TRBJ2-7	TRBV7-2	14	-	-	TGTGCCAGCAGCTCGGTGGCAGGCTCCTACGAGCAGTACTTC	CASSSVAGSYEQYF
TRBJ2-2	TRBV2	11	-	-	TGTGCCAGCAGCGTCAGCGGGGAGCTGTTTTTT	CASSVSGELFF
TRBJ2-3	TRBV10-3	15	-	-	TGTGCCATCACTCTTACAGGGAATAACCCTGGTACGCAGTATTTT	CAITLTGNNPGTQYF
TRBJ2-2	TRBV5-1	16	TRBD1	-	TGCGCCAGCAGCTTCGGACAGGGGGATCACACCGGGGAGCTGTTTTTT	CASSFGQGDHTGELFF
TRBJ2-7	TRBV18	18	TRBD1	-	TGTGCCAGCTCACCACCGCTCCGGGACAGGAGAATTTCCTACGAGCAGTACTTC	CASSPPLRDRRISYEQYF
TRBJ1-1	TRBV5-4	15	-	once	TGTGCCAGCACCCTTAAAACGCAGGGAGACACTGAAGCTTTCTTT	CASTLKTQGDTEAFF
TRBJ1-1	TRBV2	13	-	-	TGTGCCAGCAAGAACACAGGGAACACTGAAGCTTTCTTT	CASKNTGNTEAFF
TRBJ2-1	TRBV5-4	16	TRBD2	-	TGTGCCAGCAGCTTGTGGGTCCTAGCGGGAAACAATGAGCAGTTCTTC	CASSLWVLAGNNEQFF
TRBJ1-6	TRBV9	16	-	-	TGTGCCAGCAGCGTCGGGACGGGGCAGGGAGGCTCACCCCTCCACTTT	CASSVGTGQGGSPLHF
TRBJ2-7	TRBV9	15	-	-	TGTGCCAGCAGCGTAGAGGGAGTCCCCACCTACGAGCAGTACTTC	CASSVEGVPTYEQYF
TRBJ2-1	TRBV10-3	15	-	-	TGTGCCATCAGCGGGGGTGGGGACAAACTCAATGAGCAGTTCTTC	CAISGGGDKLNEQFF
TRBJ1-5	TRBV5-1	15	TRBD1	-	TGCGCCAGCAGCCCCCGGGACAGCTTCAATCAGCCCCAGCATTTT	CASSPRDSFNQPQHF
TRBJ2-7	TRBV29-1	13	TRBD2	-	TGCAGCGTCGCCGGGGGGGTCCGGGGCGAGCAGTACTTC	CSVAGGVRGEQYF
TRBJ2-1	TRBV19	18	TRBD2	-	TGTGCCAGTAGGGCGGGTGGAGCGGGACTACAAGCCAGAAATGAGCAGTTCTTC	CASRAGGAGLQARNEQFF
TRBJ2-7	TRBV27	14	-	-	TGTGCCAGCAGCAAGGACAGCTTCTCCTACGAGCAGTACTTC	CASSKDSFSYEQYF
TRBJ2-6	TRBV25-1	15	-	-	TGTGCCAGCAGTGTTGGGGGCTCTGGGGCCAACGTCCTGACTTTC	CASSVGGSGANVLTF
TRBJ1-3	TRBV5-1	16	-	-	TGCGCCAGCAGCTTGGACAGAGCACTCTCTGGAAACACCATATATTTT	CASSLDRALSGNTIYF
TRBJ2-7	TRBV4-3	14	TRBD1	-	TGCGCCAGCAGCCGGGACAGGGGTTCCTACGAGCAGTACTTC	CASSRDRGSYEQYF
TRBJ2-5	TRBV18	12	-	-	TGTGCCAGCTCACGAGTACAAGAGACCCAGTACTTC	CASSRVQETQYF
TRBJ1-2	TRBV9	14	-	-	TGTGCCAGCAGCGTAGACGTGGGTAACTATGGCTACACCTTC	CASSVDVGNYGYTF